The clone carrying this T cell receptor (beta chain) came up many times. Antigen specificity is unknown. With 1 base clipped from V and 6 bases from J, the junction kept 8 bases outside the gene matches. This CDR3 spans 15 amino acids. Germline V lookup: CDR1 SGHTA, CDR2 FQGNSA. These data are taken from a study of T cells in Graves' hyperthyroidism and ophthalmopathy. It was RNA transcripts that yielded the amplified TCR beta CDR3 regions. HTBI primers were employed in a first-round RT-PCR of the TCR CDR3. TCRdb used MiXCR to reprocess the multiplex PCR reads, holding one entry per CDR3 protein. The sample lists hundreds of thousands of distinct CDR3 sequences, approximately 15% occurring once. Broader study findings: Peripheral blood also featured most of the thyroid clonotypes expanded above 0.001.

Sequenced sample: blood. This chain uses TRBV7-2 with TRBJ2-7, with TRBD2 matching 8 bases. The TCR was taken from a woman aged 25 to 45 with Graves' hyperthyroidism. CDR3 bases: TGTGCCAGCAGCTTAGAATTCGGGAGGGCTGGCGAGCAGTACTTC. Amino acid sequence: CASSLEFGRAGEQYF.